This entry is about one T cell receptor (beta chain). Its antigen remains unknown. Each CDR3 protein is one row after TCRdb ran MiXCR on the 5' RACE reads. The table has about 140,000 distinct CDR3 sequences, around 15% seen once. CDR1 MNHEY and CDR2 SMNVEV come from the germline V gene (reference sequence). V was trimmed by 0 bases and J by 0 bases, leaving 9 bases between them. The length of the CDR3 is 16 residues. This specimen comes from a study of T-cell memory formation after mild COVID-19. Findings of the study overall: Clones that contracted from day 15 to 85 were balanced CD4/CD8, while later expanders leaned CD4+.

Sequencing used PBMCs or a T cell subset sorted from them (not recorded which). The sequence was obtained from an adult woman who had mild COVID-19 (a few samples of this study predate the infection). Cell type and time point are not known. This rearrangement joins TRBV27 to TRBJ1-5, with a possible D match to TRBD1 (5 bases). CDR3: CASSLSRGLSNQPQHF. The CDR3 DNA is TGTGCCAGCAGTTTATCGCGGGGACTTAGCAATCAGCCCCAGCATTTT.